Shown below are 3 T cell receptor beta chains from a single sample sequenced in a study of cytomegalovirus exposure and HLA in healthy donors (dated by TCRdb to about 2017). Library prep was done by the immunoSEQ multiplex PCR assay. A mixture of 60 forward primers for TCR Vbeta segments and 13 reverse primers for TCR Jbeta segments was used in the multiplex PCR. TCRdb limited this immuneACCESS table to in-frame rearrangements with V and J called. A share of clones is missing; checked studies link under half to unresolved V genes, and the rest is unexplained. This sample gives fewer than 350,000 clones in total; approximately 90% of them show up just once. Jointly, the top ten make up less than 2.5% of the sample. The sample was PBMCs. These receptors were collected from a woman aged 18-29 years in good health and CMV-seronegative.

The DNA for the CDR3 is TGTGCCAGCCGCCGGGCCTACGAGCAGTACTTC. As protein: CASRRAYEQYF. The V call is TRBV5-8, the J call TRBJ2-7; D is undetermined. Trimming removed 7 bases from V and 2 bases from J, with 7 bases in between. The CDR3 has 11 amino acids. The germline V gene encodes CDR1 SGHTS and CDR2 YDEGEE.

This clone was counted once. V usage is TRBV7-3 and J usage is TRBJ2-1; maybe TRBD2 (5 bases). The CDR3 loop spans 15 amino acids. Trimming took 2 bases from V and 8 from J, leaving 16 bases between them. The germline CDR1 and CDR2 sequences are SGHTA and FQGTGA. Here the CDR3 reads CASSLRSAPPHEQFF. The CDR3 DNA reads TGTGCCAGCAGCTTACGTAGCGCGCCTCCGCATGAGCAGTTCTTC. The variable domain in full, completed from reference TRBV7-3 and TRBJ2-1, reads GAGVSQTPSNKVTEKGKYVELRCDPISGHTALYWYRQSLGQGPEFLIYFQGTGAADDSGLPNDRFFAVRPEGSVSTLKIQRTERGDSAVYLCASSLRSAPPHEQFFGPGTRLTVL.

This clone was seen more than once but under ten times. This same CDR3 is encoded by further DNA sequences in the sample. The CDR3 coding sequence is TGCGCCAGCAGCTTGGGCAGGGACACTGAAGCTTTCTTT. Its translation is CASSLGRDTEAFF. The rearrangement uses TRBV5-1 and TRBJ1-1; a weak D match, TRBD1 (5 bases). Per germline, CDR1 SGHRS and CDR2 YFSETQ. The CDR3 consists of 13 residues. With 0 bases removed from V and 3 bases from J, the gap between germline ends came to 6 bases.